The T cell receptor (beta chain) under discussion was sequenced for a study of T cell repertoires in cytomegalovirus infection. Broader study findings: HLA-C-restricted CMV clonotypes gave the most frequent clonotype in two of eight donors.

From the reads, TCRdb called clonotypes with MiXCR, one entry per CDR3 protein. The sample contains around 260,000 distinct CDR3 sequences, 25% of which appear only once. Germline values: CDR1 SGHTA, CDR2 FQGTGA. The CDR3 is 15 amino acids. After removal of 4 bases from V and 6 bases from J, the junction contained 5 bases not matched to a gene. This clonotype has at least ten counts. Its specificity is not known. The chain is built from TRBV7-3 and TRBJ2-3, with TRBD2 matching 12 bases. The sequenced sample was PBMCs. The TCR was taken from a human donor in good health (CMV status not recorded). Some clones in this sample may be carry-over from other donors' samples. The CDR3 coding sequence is TGTGCCAGCAGCTCGGGGACTAGCGGGCCGGATACGCAGTATTTT. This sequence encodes CASSSGTSGPDTQYF.